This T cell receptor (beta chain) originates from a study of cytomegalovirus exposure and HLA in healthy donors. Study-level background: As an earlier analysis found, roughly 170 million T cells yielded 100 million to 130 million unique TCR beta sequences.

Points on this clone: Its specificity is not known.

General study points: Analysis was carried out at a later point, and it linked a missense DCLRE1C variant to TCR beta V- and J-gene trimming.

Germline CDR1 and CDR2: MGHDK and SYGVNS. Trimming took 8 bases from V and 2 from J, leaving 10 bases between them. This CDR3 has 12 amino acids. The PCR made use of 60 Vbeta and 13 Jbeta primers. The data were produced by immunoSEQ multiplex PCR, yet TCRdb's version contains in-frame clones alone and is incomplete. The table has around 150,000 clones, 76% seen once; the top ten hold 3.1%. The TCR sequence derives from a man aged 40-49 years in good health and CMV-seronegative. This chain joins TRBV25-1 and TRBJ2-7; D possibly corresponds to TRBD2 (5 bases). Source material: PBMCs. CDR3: CASSDWTYEQYF. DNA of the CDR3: TGTGCCAGCTCGGACTGGACCTACGAGCAGTACTTC.